This T cell receptor beta chain was retrieved from a study of response to subunit inactivated influenza vaccine. Study-wide findings and caveats: T cells newly recruited by each seasonal influenza vaccination are few, the authors suggested.

A single record per CDR3 protein comes from TCRdb applying MiXCR to the RT-PCR reads. The repertoire has 150,000 to 200,000 distinct CDR3 sequences, about a tenth of them found once; the top ten carry about a tenth. In the case of this clonotype: Its antigen is as yet unknown.

The CDR3 is 14 amino acids. Trimming removed 4 bases from V and 7 bases from J, with 15 bases in between. Germline CDR1 and CDR2: SGHRS and YFSETQ. This clonotype was obtained from a man in his fifties or sixties who received an inactivated influenza vaccine. The chain is built from TRBV5-1 and TRBJ2-1; D may be TRBD2 (6 bases). Material: non-naive T cells sorted from PBMCs, obtained on the day of vaccination. Written as DNA, the CDR3 is TGCGCCAGCAGCCCCGGGACTGCAGGGAATGAGCAGTTCTTC. Translated: CASSPGTAGNEQFF.